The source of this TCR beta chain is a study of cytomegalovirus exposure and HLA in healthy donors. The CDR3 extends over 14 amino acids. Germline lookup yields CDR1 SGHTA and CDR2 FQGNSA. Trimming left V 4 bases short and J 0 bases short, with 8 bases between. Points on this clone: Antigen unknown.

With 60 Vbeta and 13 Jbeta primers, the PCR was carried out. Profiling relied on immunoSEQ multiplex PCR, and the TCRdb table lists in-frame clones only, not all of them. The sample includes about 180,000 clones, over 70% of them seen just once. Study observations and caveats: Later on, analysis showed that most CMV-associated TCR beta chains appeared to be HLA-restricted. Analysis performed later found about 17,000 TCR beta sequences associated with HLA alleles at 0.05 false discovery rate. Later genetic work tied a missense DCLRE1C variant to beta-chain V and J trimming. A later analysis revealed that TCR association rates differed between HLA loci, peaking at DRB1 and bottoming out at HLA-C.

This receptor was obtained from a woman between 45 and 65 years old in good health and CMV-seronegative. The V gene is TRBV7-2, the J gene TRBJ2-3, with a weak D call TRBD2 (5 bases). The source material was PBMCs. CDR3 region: CASSSRTSTDTQYF. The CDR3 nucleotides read TGTGCCAGCAGCTCGCGGACTAGCACAGATACGCAGTATTTT.